This TCR beta chain was profiled in a study of T cells in Graves' hyperthyroidism and ophthalmopathy. Overall study context: Peripheral blood samples were taken at initial diagnosis, prior to any treatment.

J lost 4 bases, V lost 0 bases, and 6 bases had no gene match. CDR1 is SNHLY, CDR2 FYNNEI, per germline. This CDR3 has 16 residues. This clonotype was detected ten times or more. The antigen is not known. General observations from the study: Ophthalmopathy, which appeared later, was predicted by the model a median around 6 months before onset.

Calling Graves' hyperthyroidism stable meant ophthalmopathy did not progress within 18 months. Exclusions: uncontrolled infection, other autoimmune disease, pregnancy, lactation. RNA transcripts yielded amplified TCR beta CDR3 regions. In the first-round RT-PCR of the TCR CDR3, the HTBI primer set was used. MiXCR was run by TCRdb on the multiplex PCR reads, yielding one entry per CDR3 protein. The sample consists of approximately 640,000 distinct CDR3 sequences, about 18% of them appearing once. Sequenced input: blood. The TCR originated in a man aged 50-59 years with Graves' hyperthyroidism. The chain links TRBV2 to TRBJ1-1; 9 bases are a match to TRBD1. As DNA, the CDR3 is TGTGCCAGCAGTGAAGCGGGGACAGGGTCGGGCACTGAAGCTTTCTTT. Protein product: CASSEAGTGSGTEAFF.